Listed below are T cell receptor beta chains from one sample, sequenced in a study of blood T cell repertoires in COVID-19. TCRdb's copy holds only in-frame clones and misses some; the assay was immunoSEQ multiplex PCR. The repertoire holds some 140,000 clones, with under 85% as singletons. Sequenced material: peripheral blood. The receptor set was obtained from a man aged 60 to 75 with COVID-19, enrolled during active disease. CDR3s leave out the opening cysteine and the closing phenylalanine or tryptophan. Only some rows state a clone size, as once, few, many or a class for expanded clones.

>TRBV18|-
ASSNTQAGRRNTIY
>TRBV12-3/TRBV12-4|-
ASSPGGHYGYT
>TRBV11-3|few
ASSRDRGMDGYT
>TRBV7-2|-
ATSGRAGIETQY
>TRBV10-3|few
AISAGTGEAKKLF
>TRBV29-1|-
SVERGAGGLGGYT
>TRBV14|-
ASSQETRADTQY
>TRBV6-6|-
ASARLAGRSGETQY
>TRBV6-5|-
ASSSRGGQNEQF
>TRBV13|-
ASSFGQGYEQY
>TRBV7-9|-
ASSGTGVGTQY
>TRBV11-1|-
ASSLREAETQY
>TRBV5-3|few
ARSLGRAIYGYT
>TRBV3-1/TRBV3-2|-
ASSHHPGAQDGYT
>TRBV5-6|-
ASSDPPGVNSPLH
>TRBV9|few
ASKGQSYNSPLH
>TRBV5-1|-
ASSLAGTTDTQY
>TRBV5-1|once
ASSLGRGGTEAF
>TRBV5-1|-
ASRYRASNTEAF
>TRBV24-1|-
ATSDNSGGNYNEQF
>TRBV3-1/TRBV3-2|-
ASSQDIRQPNNYGYT
>TRBV6-2/TRBV6-3|-
ASSTLPAGELF
>TRBV21-1|-
ASSPAPAPGQATYGYT
>TRBV3-1/TRBV3-2|-
ASRLRQGRDVNTEAF
>TRBV5-5|-
ASSLGAVTRSTGNTIY
>TRBV12-3/TRBV12-4|-
ASRDEGNQPQH
>TRBV4-3|-
ASSQPGRENTEAF
>TRBV7-9|-
ASSFRGFPSYEQY
>TRBV5-4|-
ASSSGGGGVWNEQF
>TRBV5-6|-
ASSPPTGYTGELF
>TRBV19|-
ASSRTQGKSGNTIY
>TRBV7-2|-
ASSLGRGGTETQY
>TRBV7-2|once
ASSLGGQGRETQY
>TRBV9|-
ASSVAQGLAKNIQY
>TRBV24-1|-
ATSAPRGLGANVLT
>TRBV6-2/TRBV6-3|-
ASSEGHLRNQPQH
>TRBV5-1|-
ASASRQASVAGNTIY
>TRBV6-5|-
ASCIRSNQPQH
>TRBV6-5|once
ASSYSREDRYEKLF
>TRBV19|-
ASSIGQVSYEQY
>TRBV11-3|-
ASSPGVRGPPEQY